This TCR beta chain was profiled in a study of tumor-infiltrating lymphocytes in oesophageal squamous cell carcinoma. A single record per CDR3 protein comes from TCRdb applying MiXCR to the PCR reads. Of around 12,000 distinct CDR3 sequences in the sample, about half were seen once. Germline V gives CDR1 SGHVS, CDR2 FNYEAQ. This CDR3 has 17 residues. Details on this clonotype: At one end, the junction sequence differs from germline, possibly due to a read error.

The sequencing sample was made of blood. The V and J genes are TRBV7-6 and TRBJ2-6; 9 bases line up with TRBD1. The sequence came from a female donor with esophageal squamous cell carcinoma. The CDR3 reads CASSFRTGAWVGQRPDF. CDR3 sequence (DNA): TGTGCCAGCAGCTTCCGGACAGGGGCATGGGTGGGCCAACGTCCTGACTTT.